This T cell receptor beta chain stems from a study of T cells after yellow fever vaccination. Study results and limitations: The CD4 compartment and the CD8 compartment contained a small share of clonotypes in common. Abundant bulk-derived clonotypes could contaminate FACS-sorted repertoires. In post-booster samples, most primary-vaccination clones reappeared (approximately 96% CD4, 70% to 90% CD8).

This clonotype was seen a few times. What it recognizes is unknown. The authors made TCR cDNA by 5'RACE template switching, adding a universal primer site and UMIs. TCRdb analysed the 5' RACE reads with MiXCR anew, one entry per CDR3 protein. The data contain roughly 62,000 distinct CDR3 sequences, approximately 7.7% of them seen just once; the ten biggest clones take up around 44%. CDR3 length: 17 amino acids. V was cut by 7 bases and J by 2 bases, with 23 bases left in between. The V gene's germline CDR1 is SNHLY and CDR2 FYNNEI. The sequence came from a man younger than 30 who received the YFV17D yellow fever vaccine. Material: CD8+ T cells sorted from PBMCs, obtained on the day of the first yellow fever vaccination. This chain uses TRBV2 with TRBJ2-5, with D maybe TRBD1 (6 bases). The CDR3 protein is CASTQGRGIGYQETQYF. CDR3 in DNA: TGTGCCAGCACCCAAGGCAGGGGAATAGGGTATCAAGAGACCCAGTACTTC.